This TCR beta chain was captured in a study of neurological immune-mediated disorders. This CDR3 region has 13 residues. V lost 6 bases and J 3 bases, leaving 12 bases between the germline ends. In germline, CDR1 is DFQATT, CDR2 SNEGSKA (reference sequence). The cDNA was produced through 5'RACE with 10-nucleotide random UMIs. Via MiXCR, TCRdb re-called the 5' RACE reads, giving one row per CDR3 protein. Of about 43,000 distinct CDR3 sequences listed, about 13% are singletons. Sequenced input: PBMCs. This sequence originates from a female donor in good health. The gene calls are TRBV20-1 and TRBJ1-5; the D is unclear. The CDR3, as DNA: TGCAGTGCAGGACGACTCGACAATCAGCCCCAGCATTTT. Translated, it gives CSAGRLDNQPQHF.